This entry describes one TCR beta chain. The data belong to a study of shared clonotypes between healthy human individuals. The method was immunoSEQ multiplex PCR; TCRdb's version includes in-frame clones alone and lacks a portion of them. The sample yields 530,000 or so clones, nearly 80% seen once. This CDR3 comprises 14 residues. V lost 4 bases to trimming and J lost 1 base, with 9 bases between them. Germline-derived CDR1 and CDR2 are LNHDA and SQIVND (reference sequence). The receptor was isolated from a woman aged 40-49 years in good health. Some clones in this sample may be carry-over from other donors' samples. The chain recombines TRBV19 with TRBJ2-3, with D maybe TRBD2 (5 bases). Sequencing was performed on PBMCs. The CDR3 is CASSRRVGTDTQYF. DNA of the CDR3: TGTGCCAGTAGTAGGCGGGTAGGCACAGATACGCAGTATTTT.